The 21 T cell receptor gamma chains presented below share a single source sample, sequenced in a study of gamma-delta chains in newborns, infants, children. TCRdb re-called the reads using CATT. The table lists more than 800 gamma-chain clones, around 60% of them singletons. Sample: blood. These receptors came from a child who was a newborn, infant or young child, either healthy, febrile or measles-vaccinated (not recorded which).

Judged by abundance, this clone is hyperexpanded. The same CDR3 can be traced to other DNA sequences in this sample. The chain joins TRGV9 to TRGJP. The CDR3 contains 15 residues. The germline V gene has CDR1 GITISATS and CDR2 ISYDGTV (reference sequence). V was pared by 1 base and J by 6 bases, with 0 bases of the junction left unmatched. CDR3 coding DNA: TGTGCCTTGTGGGAGGTAGAGTTGGGCAAAAAAATCAAGGTATTT. This sequence encodes CALWEVELGKKIKVF.

By frequency in the sample, this clone is large. This may be a read error: a much more frequent sequence differs by one nucleotide. The gene calls are TRGV9 and TRGJP. The V gene end was trimmed by 5 bases and the J gene end by 2 bases; junction bases not matched to a gene: 0. The CDR3 loop spans 15 amino acids. The germline CDR1 and CDR2 sequences are GITISATS and ISYDGTV (reference sequence). CDR3: CALWGQELGKKIKVF. In nucleotides, the CDR3 is TGTGCCTTGTGGGGGCAAGAGTTGGGCAAAAAAATCAAGGTATTT.

CDR3 bases: TGTGCCTTGTGGGAGGTTATAATTGGCCGGGGAGAGTTGGGCAAAAAAATCAAGGTATTT. Translated, it gives CALWEVIIGRGELGKKIKVF. The gene calls are TRGV9 and TRGJP. The J gene comes from matching the DNA to germline here; TCRdb lacks it. Germline V gene sequence: CDR1 GITISATS, CDR2 ISYDGTV (reference sequence). J lost 6 bases, V lost 1 base, and 15 bases had no gene match. The CDR3 consists of 20 residues.

The chain combines TRGV9 with TRGJP1. As TCRdb names no J gene, one was assigned here on the basis of a DNA match to germline. The CDR3 runs to 9 residues. Germline V gene data show CDR1 as GITISATS and CDR2 as ISYDGTV (reference sequence). CDR3 in amino acids: CTTGWFKIF. The CDR3 DNA is TGTACCACTGGTTGGTTCAAGATATTT.

On this clone: Compared with germline, one end of the junction differs, possibly owing to a read error. The chain links TRGV9 to TRGJP. TCRdb does not report a J gene; here it was assigned by matching the DNA to germline references. This CDR3 has 17 residues. Germline CDR1 and CDR2: GITISATS and ISYDGTV (reference sequence). The CDR3 loop reads CALWEVRQGLGKKIKVF. The CDR3 region has the DNA TGTGCCTTGTGGGAGGTGAGGCAAGGGTTGGGCAAAAAAATCAAGGTATTT.

Called V gene: TRGV9; the J gene was not called. The CDR3 is made up of 16 amino acids. Germline V gene lookup returns CDR1 GITISATS and CDR2 ISYDGTV (reference sequence). The CDR3 sequence is CALWEVQDFGKDIKVF. CDR3 DNA: TGTGCTTTGTGGGAGGTGCAAGATTTTGGCAAAGATATAAAGGTCTTT.

Points on this clone: The same CDR3 is also encoded by other DNA sequences in this sample. The chain is built from TRGV9 and TRGJP. As TCRdb names no J gene, one was assigned here on the basis of a DNA match to germline. Looked up from germline, CDR1 is GITISATS and CDR2 is ISYDGTV (reference sequence). V shed 1 base and J 4 bases; nucleotides not matched to a gene: 4. The CDR3 contains 17 residues. Written as DNA, the CDR3 is TGTGCCTTGTGGGAGGTAGTACAAGAGTTGGGCAAAAAAATCAAGGTATTT. This codes for CALWEVVQELGKKIKVF.

The V call is TRGV9, the J call TRGJP1. The J gene is absent in TCRdb and was assigned here via DNA matching to germline. The CDR3 sequence is 14 residues long. J lost 0 bases, V lost 3 bases, and 1 base had no gene match. Germline V gene data show CDR1 as GITISATS and CDR2 as ISYDGTV (reference sequence). CDR3 sequence reads: CALWENTTGWFKIF. CDR3 DNA: TGTGCCTTGTGGGAGAATACCACTGGTTGGTTCAAGATATTT.

This clone was counted only a few times. This sequence joins TRGV9 and TRGJP. Assignment of the J gene here rests on matching the DNA to germline, because TCRdb gives none. CDR1 GITISATS and CDR2 ISYDGTV come from the germline V gene (reference sequence). J was trimmed by 7 bases and V by 2 bases; bases with no gene match: 11. The CDR3 extends over 18 amino acids. As DNA, the CDR3 is TGTGCCTTGTGGGAGGCGCACCCGGAGGAGTTGGGCAAAAAAATCAAGGTATTT. It is translated as CALWEAHPEELGKKIKVF.

No J gene call was made, and the V gene is TRGV9. The CDR3 has 10 residues. Germline loops: CDR1 GITISATS, CDR2 ISYDGTV (reference sequence). CDR3 residues: CALWRYKKLF. The CDR3 DNA reads as TGTGCCTTGTGGAGGTATAAGAAACTATTT.

Turning to this clone: One base away lies a much larger clone, so this may be a sequencing read error. The chain has TRGV2 and TRGJP1. Assignment of the J gene here rests on matching the DNA to germline, because TCRdb gives none. In germline, CDR1 is EGSNGY, CDR2 YDSYNSKV. The CDR3 extends over 13 amino acids. Losses at the gene ends were 4 bases for V and 2 bases for J; bases not matched to a gene: 1. Here the CDR3 reads CATWETTGWFKIF. The DNA of the CDR3 is TGTGCCACCTGGGAGACCACTGGTTGGTTCAAGATATTT.

Note on this clone: Distinct nucleotide sequences in the sample also encode this CDR3. This chain connects TRGV9 to TRGJP. TCRdb is silent on the J gene; assignment here came from matching the DNA to germline. CDR1 and CDR2 (germline): GITISATS, ISYDGTV (reference sequence). The trim removed 0 bases at V and 6 bases at J, leaving 5 bases unmatched. CDR3 length equals 17 residues. The CDR3 protein is CALWEVARELGKKIKVF. The CDR3 region has the DNA TGTGCCTTGTGGGAGGTGGCTAGAGAGTTGGGCAAAAAAATCAAGGTATTT.

J is TRGJP2 and V is TRGV2. As TCRdb names no J gene, one was assigned here on the basis of a DNA match to germline. Germline assignment: CDR1 EGSNGY and CDR2 YDSYNSKV. V gave up 2 bases and J gave up 10 bases; unmatched junction bases: 7. CDR3 length: 13 amino acids. The CDR3 here is CATWDVGGWIKTF. The CDR3 coding sequence is TGTGCCACCTGGGACGTAGGGGGTTGGATCAAGACGTTT.

This clone was seen a single time. V is TRGV9 and J is TRGJP. The J gene is absent in TCRdb and was assigned here via DNA matching to germline. This CDR3 comprises 17 residues. Germline trimming cut 2 bases from V and 7 bases from J; bases unmatched to any gene: 8. In germline, CDR1 is GITISATS, CDR2 ISYDGTV (reference sequence). CDR3 loop: CALWEAYGELGKKIKVF. CDR3 bases: TGTGCCTTGTGGGAGGCGTATGGGGAGTTGGGCAAAAAAATCAAGGTATTT.

This chain uses TRGV9 with TRGJ1 or TRGJ2. Germline matching of the DNA provided the J gene here, since TCRdb leaves it blank. The germline gives CDR1 GITISATS, CDR2 ISYDGTV (reference sequence). With 3 bases clipped from V and 2 bases from J, the junction kept 4 bases outside the gene matches. CDR3 size: 13 residues. The CDR3 region is CALWETYYYKKLF. Here the CDR3 DNA reads TGTGCCTTGTGGGAGACCTATTATTATAAGAAACTCTTT.

TRGV2 is the V gene, and the J gene was not called. This CDR3 comprises 10 residues. In germline, CDR1 is EGSNGY, CDR2 YDSYNSKV. CDR3 nucleotide sequence: TGTGCCACCTGGGACGGGCGAGAACTCTTT. Translation: CATWDGRELF.

V gene TRGV9 combines with J gene TRGJP. TCRdb supplies no J gene; here it was assigned by aligning the nucleotide sequence to germline. CDR3 length: 16 residues. The V and J ends lost 5 bases and 6 bases, in that order; junction bases with no gene match: 7. The V gene's germline CDR1 is GITISATS and CDR2 ISYDGTV (reference sequence). The CDR3 loop is CALWASRELGKKIKVF. Here the CDR3 DNA reads TGTGCCTTGTGGGCTAGCCGAGAGTTGGGCAAAAAAATCAAGGTATTT.

This sequence joins TRGV3 and TRGJ1 or TRGJ2. TCRdb does not report a J gene; here it was assigned by matching the DNA to germline references. The CDR3 length is 11 residues. With V trimmed by 0 bases and J by 12 bases, 5 bases remained unmatched. Germline V gene data show CDR1 as VTNTFY and CDR2 as YDVSTARD (reference sequence). The CDR3 is CATWDRRRKLF. For the CDR3, the DNA is TGTGCCACCTGGGACAGGCGCAGGAAACTCTTT.

No call exists for the J gene, whereas the V gene is TRGV9. CDR3 length equals 16 residues. The germline gives CDR1 GITISATS, CDR2 ISYDGTV (reference sequence). CDR3 nucleotides: TGTGCCTTGTGGGAGTCTGGCGAGTTGGGCAAAAAAATCAAGGTGTTT. Amino acids: CALWESGELGKKIKVF.

The chain links TRGV9 to TRGJP. TCRdb carries no J gene annotation; the J gene was assigned here by matching the DNA with germline. The V gene's germline CDR1 is GITISATS and CDR2 ISYDGTV (reference sequence). V lost 0 bases and J lost 6; bases outside the gene matches: 5. CDR3 size: 17 residues. This CDR3 reads CALWEVISELGKKIKVF. Here the CDR3 DNA reads TGTGCCTTGTGGGAGGTGATTTCAGAGTTGGGCAAAAAAATCAAGGTATTT.

This clone was detected only a few times. The chain combines TRGV9 with TRGJP. In the absence of a J gene in TCRdb, the DNA was matched to germline to assign it here. With 0 bases clipped from V and 7 bases from J, the junction kept 3 bases outside the gene matches. CDR3 length equals 16 residues. CDR1 and CDR2 (germline): GITISATS, ISYDGTV (reference sequence). CDR3 protein: CALWEVIELGKKIKVF. DNA of the CDR3: TGTGCCTTGTGGGAGGTGATTGAGTTGGGCAAAAAAATCAAGGTATTT.